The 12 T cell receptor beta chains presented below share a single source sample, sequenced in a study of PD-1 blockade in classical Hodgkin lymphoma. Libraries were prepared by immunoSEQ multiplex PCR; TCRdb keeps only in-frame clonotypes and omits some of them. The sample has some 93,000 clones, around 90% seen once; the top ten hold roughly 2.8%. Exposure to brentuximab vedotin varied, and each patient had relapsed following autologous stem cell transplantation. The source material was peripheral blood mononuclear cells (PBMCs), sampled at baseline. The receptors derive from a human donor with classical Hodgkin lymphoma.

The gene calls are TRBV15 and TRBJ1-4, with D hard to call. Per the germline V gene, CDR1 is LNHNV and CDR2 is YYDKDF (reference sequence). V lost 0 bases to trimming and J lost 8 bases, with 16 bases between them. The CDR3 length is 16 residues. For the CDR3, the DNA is TGTGCCACCAGCAGAGATGGGCGTGGGGTATACGAAAAACTGTTTTTT. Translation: CATSRDGRGVYEKLFF.

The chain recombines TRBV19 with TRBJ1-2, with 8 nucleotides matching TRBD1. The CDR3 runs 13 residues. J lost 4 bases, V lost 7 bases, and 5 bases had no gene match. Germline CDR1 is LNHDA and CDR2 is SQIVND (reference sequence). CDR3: CASMDRVVYGYTF. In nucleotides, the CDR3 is TGTGCCAGTATGGACAGGGTAGTCTATGGCTACACCTTC. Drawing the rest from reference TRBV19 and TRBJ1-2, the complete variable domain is DGGITQSPKYLFRKEGQNVTLSCEQNLNHDAMYWYRQDPGQGLRLIYYSQIVNDFQKGDIAEGYSVSREKKESFPLTVTSAQKNPTAFYLCASMDRVVYGYTFGSGTRLTVV.

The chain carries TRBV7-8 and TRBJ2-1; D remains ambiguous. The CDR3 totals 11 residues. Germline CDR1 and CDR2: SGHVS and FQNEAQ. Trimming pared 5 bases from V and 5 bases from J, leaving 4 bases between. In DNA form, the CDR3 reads TGTGCCAGCAGCCTCGACAATGAGCAGTTCTTC. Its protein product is CASSLDNEQFF.

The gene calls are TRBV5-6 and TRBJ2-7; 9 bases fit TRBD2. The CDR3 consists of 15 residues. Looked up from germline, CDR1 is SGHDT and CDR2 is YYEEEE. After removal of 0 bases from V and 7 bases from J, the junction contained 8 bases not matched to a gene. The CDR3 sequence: CASSLEVAGDNEQYF. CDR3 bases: TGTGCCAGCAGCTTGGAGGTAGCGGGAGATAATGAGCAGTACTTC.

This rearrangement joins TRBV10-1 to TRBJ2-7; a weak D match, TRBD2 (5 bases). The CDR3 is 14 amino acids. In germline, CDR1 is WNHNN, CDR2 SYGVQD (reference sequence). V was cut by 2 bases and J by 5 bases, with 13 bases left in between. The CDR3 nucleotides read TGCGCCAGCAGTGAGGTTCGGGGAAGGAACGAGCAGTACTTC. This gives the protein CASSEVRGRNEQYF.

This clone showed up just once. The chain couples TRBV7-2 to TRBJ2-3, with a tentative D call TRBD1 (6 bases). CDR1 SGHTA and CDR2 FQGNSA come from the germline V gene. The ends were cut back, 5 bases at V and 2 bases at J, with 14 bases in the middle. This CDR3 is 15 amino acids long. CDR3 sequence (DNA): TGTGCCAGCAGCCCATCCGGGACAAACACAGATACGCAGTATTTT. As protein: CASSPSGTNTDTQYF.

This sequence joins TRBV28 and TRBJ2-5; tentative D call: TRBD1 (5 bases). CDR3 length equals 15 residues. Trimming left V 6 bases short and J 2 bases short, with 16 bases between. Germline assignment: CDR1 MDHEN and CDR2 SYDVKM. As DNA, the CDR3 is TGTGCCAGCAGCCCTGGGGCGACAAGACAAGAGACCCAGTACTTC. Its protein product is CASSPGATRQETQYF.

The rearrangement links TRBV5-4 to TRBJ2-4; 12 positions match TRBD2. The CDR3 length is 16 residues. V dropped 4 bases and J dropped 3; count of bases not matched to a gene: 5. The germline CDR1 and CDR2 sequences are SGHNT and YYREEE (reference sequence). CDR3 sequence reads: CASSLGLAGNKNIQYF. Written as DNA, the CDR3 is TGTGCCAGCAGCCTGGGACTAGCGGGCAACAAAAACATTCAGTACTTC.

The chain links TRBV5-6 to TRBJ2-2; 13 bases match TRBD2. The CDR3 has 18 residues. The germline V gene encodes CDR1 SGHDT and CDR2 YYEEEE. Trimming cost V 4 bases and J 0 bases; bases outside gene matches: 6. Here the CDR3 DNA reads TGTGCCAGCAGCCCCGGACTAGCGGGAGTACCGAACACCGGGGAGCTGTTTTTT. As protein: CASSPGLAGVPNTGELFF.

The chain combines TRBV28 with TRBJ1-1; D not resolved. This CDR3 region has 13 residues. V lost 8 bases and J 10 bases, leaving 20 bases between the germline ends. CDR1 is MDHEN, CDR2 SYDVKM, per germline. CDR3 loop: CASLPTTRDRAFF. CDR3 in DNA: TGTGCCAGCCTCCCCACGACGCGGGATCGAGCTTTCTTT.

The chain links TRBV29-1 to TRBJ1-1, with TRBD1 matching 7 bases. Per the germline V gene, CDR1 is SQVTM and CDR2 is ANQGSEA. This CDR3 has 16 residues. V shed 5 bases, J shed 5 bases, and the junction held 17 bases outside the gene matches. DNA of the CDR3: TGCAGCGTTACTGTCTCCGTGACAGGGAGGAATACTGAAGCTTTCTTT. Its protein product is CSVTVSVTGRNTEAFF.

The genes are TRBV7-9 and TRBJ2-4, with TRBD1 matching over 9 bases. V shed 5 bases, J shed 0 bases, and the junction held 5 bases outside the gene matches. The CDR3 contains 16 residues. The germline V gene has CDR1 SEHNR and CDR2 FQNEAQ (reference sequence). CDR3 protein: CASSQGQGLAKNIQYF. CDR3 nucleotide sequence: TGTGCCAGCAGCCAAGGACAGGGGCTAGCCAAAAACATTCAGTACTTC.